The T cell receptor beta chain under discussion was sequenced for a study of cytomegalovirus exposure and HLA in healthy donors. The germline V gene has CDR1 MGHDK and CDR2 SYGVNS. This CDR3 is built from 14 residues. The V and J ends lost 4 bases and 6 bases respectively, with 13 bases between them. About this clone itself: Its antigen remains unidentified.

Study results and caveats: Among the CMV-associated chains, three were confirmed in vitro as specific for CMV antigens.

Generated by immunoSEQ multiplex PCR, the TCRdb table keeps only in-frame clones and is missing some. The table has over 200,000 clones, over 80% seen once. The V call is TRBV25-1, the J call TRBJ2-1; D gene ambiguous. The TCR comes from a woman in her twenties or thirties in good health and CMV-seropositive. The sequenced sample was PBMCs. The CDR3 nucleotides read TGTGCCAGCAGTGGGATTAACCCTCGCAATGAGCAGTTCTTC. It is translated as CASSGINPRNEQFF.